Following are 2 T cell receptor beta chains from one sample sequenced in a study of blood T cell repertoires in COVID-19 (dated by TCRdb to 2018 to 2021). Library preparation was by the immunoSEQ multiplex PCR assay. TCRdb re-hosts the immuneACCESS table, in-frame sequences only. Its copies lack some clones; in the studies checked, an unresolved V gene accounts for under half of them, and the cause for the rest is not known. The sample data list about 49,000 clones, and about 86% of these were observed just once. About 22% of the sample belongs to the ten largest clones. Material: peripheral blood. The receptors here all came from a woman of 80 years or more with COVID-19, enrolled during active disease.

The rearrangement links TRBV21-1 to TRBJ1-5; the table names TRBD1, a call not compared with the DNA. TRBV21-1 constitutes a pseudogene. The CDR3 has 17 residues. CDR3 sequence reads: CASSPPLGQVSNQPQHF. CDR3 sequence (DNA): TGTGCCAGCAGCCCCCCGCTGGGACAGGTTAGCAATCAGCCCCAGCATTTT.

This chain connects TRBV5-5 to TRBJ2-7; no definite D call. This CDR3 contains 13 residues. Deletions cut 0 bases from V and 2 bases from J, with 6 bases between. CDR1 is SGHKS and CDR2 is YYEKEE in the germline V gene (reference sequence). The CDR3 nucleotides are TGTGCCAGCAGCTTGGCCATCCCCTACGAGCAGTACTTC. This gives the protein CASSLAIPYEQYF. Based on the CDR3 plus reference TRBV5-5 and TRBJ2-7, the full variable domain is DAGVTQSPTHLIKTRGQQVTLRCSPISGHKSVSWYQQVLGQGPQFIFQYYEKEERGRGNFPDRFSARQFPNYSSELNVNALLLGDSALYLCASSLAIPYEQYFGPGTRLTVT.